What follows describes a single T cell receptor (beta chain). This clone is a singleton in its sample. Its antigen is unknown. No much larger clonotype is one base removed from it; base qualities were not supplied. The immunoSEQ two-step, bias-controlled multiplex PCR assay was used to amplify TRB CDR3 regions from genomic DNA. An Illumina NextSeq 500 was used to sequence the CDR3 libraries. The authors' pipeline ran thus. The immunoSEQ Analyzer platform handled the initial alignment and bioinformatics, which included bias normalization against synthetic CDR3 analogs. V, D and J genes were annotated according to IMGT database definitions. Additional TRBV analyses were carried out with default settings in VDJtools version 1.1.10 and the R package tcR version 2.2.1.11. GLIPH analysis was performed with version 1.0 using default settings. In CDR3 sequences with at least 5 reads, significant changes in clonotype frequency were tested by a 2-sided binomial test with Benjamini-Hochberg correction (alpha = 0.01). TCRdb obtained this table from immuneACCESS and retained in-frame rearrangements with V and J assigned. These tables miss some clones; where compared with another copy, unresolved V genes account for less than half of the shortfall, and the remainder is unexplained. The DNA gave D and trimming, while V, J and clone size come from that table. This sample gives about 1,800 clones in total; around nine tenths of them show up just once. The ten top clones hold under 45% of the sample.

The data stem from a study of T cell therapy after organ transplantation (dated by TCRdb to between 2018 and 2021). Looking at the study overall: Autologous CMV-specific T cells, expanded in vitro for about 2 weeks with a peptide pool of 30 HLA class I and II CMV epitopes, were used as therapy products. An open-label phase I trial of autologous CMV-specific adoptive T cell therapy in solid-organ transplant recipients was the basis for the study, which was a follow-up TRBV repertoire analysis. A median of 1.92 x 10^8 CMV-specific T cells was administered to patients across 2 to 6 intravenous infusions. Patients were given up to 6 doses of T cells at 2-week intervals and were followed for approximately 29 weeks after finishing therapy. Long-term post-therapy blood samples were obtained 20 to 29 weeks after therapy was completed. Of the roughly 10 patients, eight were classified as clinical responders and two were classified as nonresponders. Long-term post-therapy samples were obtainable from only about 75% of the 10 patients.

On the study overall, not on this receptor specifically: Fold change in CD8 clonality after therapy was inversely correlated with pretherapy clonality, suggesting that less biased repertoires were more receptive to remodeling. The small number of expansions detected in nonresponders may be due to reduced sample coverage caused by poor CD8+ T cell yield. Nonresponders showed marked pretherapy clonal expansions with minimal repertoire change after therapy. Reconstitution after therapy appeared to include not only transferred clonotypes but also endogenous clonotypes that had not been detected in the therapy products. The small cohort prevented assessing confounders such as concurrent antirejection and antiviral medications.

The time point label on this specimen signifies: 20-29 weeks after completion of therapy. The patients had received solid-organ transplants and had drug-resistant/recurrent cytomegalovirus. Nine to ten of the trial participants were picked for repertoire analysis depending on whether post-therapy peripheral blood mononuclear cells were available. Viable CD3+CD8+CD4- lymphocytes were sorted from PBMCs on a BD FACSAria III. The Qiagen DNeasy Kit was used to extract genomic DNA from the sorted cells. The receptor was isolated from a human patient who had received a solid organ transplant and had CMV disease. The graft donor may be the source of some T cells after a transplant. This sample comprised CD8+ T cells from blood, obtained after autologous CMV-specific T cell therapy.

The CDR3 amino acid sequence is: CASSLGTDYGYTF. Here is the DNA: TGTGCCAGCAGCTTAGGGACCGACTATGGCTACACCTTC. Here the chain combines TRBV7-9 and TRBJ1-2, with the D gene call left open. Based on the germline V gene (reference sequence), the CDR1 and CDR2 sequences are SEHNR and FQNEAQ. V loses 1 base, J loses 3 bases, and the germline ends lie 6 bases apart. Counted from cysteine to phenylalanine, this CDR3 has 13 amino acids. Only CDR3 DNA is held: 39 bases, read in frame from base 1.